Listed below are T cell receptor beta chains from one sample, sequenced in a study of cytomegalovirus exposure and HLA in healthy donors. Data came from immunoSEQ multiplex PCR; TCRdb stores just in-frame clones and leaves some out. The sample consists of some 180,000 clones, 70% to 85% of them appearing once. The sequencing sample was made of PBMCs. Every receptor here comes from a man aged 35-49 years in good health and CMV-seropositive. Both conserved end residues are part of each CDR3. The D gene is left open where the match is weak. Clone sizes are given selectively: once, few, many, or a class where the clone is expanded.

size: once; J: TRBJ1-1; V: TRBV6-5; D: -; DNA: TGTGCCAGCAGTTACGGGACAAGGAACACTGAAGCTTTCTTT; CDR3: CASSYGTRNTEAFF
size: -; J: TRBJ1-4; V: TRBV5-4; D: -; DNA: TGTGCCAGCAGCTCCTTAGGGGTGAATGAAAAACTGTTTTTT; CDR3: CASSSLGVNEKLFF
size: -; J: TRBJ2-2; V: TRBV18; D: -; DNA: TGTGCCAGCTCAAAGCAGGGCCCCATCACCGGGGAGCTGTTTTTT; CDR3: CASSKQGPITGELFF
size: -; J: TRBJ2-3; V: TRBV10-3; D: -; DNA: TGTGCCATCAGTGAGTCGACTAGTACGGCAGATACGCAGTATTTT; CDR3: CAISESTSTADTQYF
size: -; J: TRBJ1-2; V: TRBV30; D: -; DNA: TGTGCCTGGAGTGTACAAAGAGGCAACTATGGCTACACCTTC; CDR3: CAWSVQRGNYGYTF
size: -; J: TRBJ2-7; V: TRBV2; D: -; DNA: TGTGCCAGCAGTGCCCGTGGGGGGAAGATCCTCTACGAGCAGTACTTC; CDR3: CASSARGGKILYEQYF
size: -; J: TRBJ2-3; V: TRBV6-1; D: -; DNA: TGTGCCAGCAGTGAATTAGCTAAGGATACGCAGTATTTT; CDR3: CASSELAKDTQYF
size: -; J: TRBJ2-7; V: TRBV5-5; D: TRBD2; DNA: TGTGCCAGCAGCCGTGGGCAAATACTAGCGGAGACCTACGAGCAGTACTTC; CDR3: CASSRGQILAETYEQYF
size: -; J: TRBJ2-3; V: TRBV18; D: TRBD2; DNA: TGTGCCAGCTCCCAGGGTTTAGGGCAGCGGGAAGTGGTCATTGGCACAGATACGCAGTATTTT; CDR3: CASSQGLGQREVVIGTDTQYF
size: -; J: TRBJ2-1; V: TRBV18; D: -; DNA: TGTGCCAGCTCACCAAGGAACAGTAACAATGAGCAGTTCTTC; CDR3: CASSPRNSNNEQFF
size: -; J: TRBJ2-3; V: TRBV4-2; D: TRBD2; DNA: TGTGCCAGCAGCCAAGATATCGGCGGTCGGGAGGGTTTAGATACGCAGTATTTT; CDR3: CASSQDIGGREGLDTQYF
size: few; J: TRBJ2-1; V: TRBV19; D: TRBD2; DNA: TGTGCCAGTAGTCCAGGACTAGCAGGTGAGCAGTTCTTC; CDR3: CASSPGLAGEQFF
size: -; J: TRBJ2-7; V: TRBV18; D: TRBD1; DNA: TGTGCCAGCTCACGAACAGGGGGATTAGGCTACGAGCAGTACTTC; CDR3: CASSRTGGLGYEQYF
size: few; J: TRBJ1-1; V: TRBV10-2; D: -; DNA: TGCGCCAGCAGGTCGAGTTACAGGGTGAACACTGAAGCTTTCTTT; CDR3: CASRSSYRVNTEAFF
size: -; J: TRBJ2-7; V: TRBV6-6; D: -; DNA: TGTGCCACCGCGCGACGGGGTTCACACTACGAGCAGTACTTC; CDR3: CATARRGSHYEQYF
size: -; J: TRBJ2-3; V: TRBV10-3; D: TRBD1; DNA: TGTGCCATCAGTGCAAAGGGACAGAGCACAGATACGCAGTATTTT; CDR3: CAISAKGQSTDTQYF
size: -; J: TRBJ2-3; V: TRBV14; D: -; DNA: TGTGCCAGCAGCCAAGCCCAGGGGAGGGCAGATACGCAGTATTTT; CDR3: CASSQAQGRADTQYF
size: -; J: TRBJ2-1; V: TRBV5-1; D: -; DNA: TGCGCCAGCAGGTTCGTCGCGAATGAGCAGTTCTTC; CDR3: CASRFVANEQFF
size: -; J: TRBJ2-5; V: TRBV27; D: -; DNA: TGTGCCAGCAGCCCGAGTAGCGAAGAGACCCAGTACTTC; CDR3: CASSPSSEETQYF
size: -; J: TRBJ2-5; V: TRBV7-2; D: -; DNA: TGTGCCAGCAGCTCCGCCCCGCGACAAGAAGAGACCCAGTACTTC; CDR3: CASSSAPRQEETQYF
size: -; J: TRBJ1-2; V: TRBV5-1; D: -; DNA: TGCGCCAGCAGCTTGGCAGGGGATGGCTACACCTTC; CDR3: CASSLAGDGYTF
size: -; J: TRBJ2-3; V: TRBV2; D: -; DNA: TGTGCCAGCAAGGGGGGGGATATCCCAGATACGCAGTATTTT; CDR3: CASKGGDIPDTQYF
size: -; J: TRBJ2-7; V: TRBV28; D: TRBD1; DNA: TGTGCCAGCTGCCCCTGGGACAGCTCCTACGAGCAGTACTTC; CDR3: CASCPWDSSYEQYF
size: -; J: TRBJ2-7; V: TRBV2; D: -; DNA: TGTGCCAGCAGTGAACAACGGAGCTCCTACGAGCAGTACTTC; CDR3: CASSEQRSSYEQYF
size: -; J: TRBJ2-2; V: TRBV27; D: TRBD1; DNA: TGTGCCAGCCGCCCAGACAGGGGCCTAGACACCGGGGAGCTGTTTTTT; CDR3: CASRPDRGLDTGELFF
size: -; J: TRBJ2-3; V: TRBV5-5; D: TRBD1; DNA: TGTGCCAGCAGCTTGGGGACAGGGGGATTCGATACGCAGTATTTT; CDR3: CASSLGTGGFDTQYF
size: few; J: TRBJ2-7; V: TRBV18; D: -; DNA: TGTGCCAGCTCACCCCCAGGGGCCACCTACGAGCAGTACTTC; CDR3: CASSPPGATYEQYF
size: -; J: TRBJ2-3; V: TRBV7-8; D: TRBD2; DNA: TGTGCCAGCAGCCCCAGGACTAGCGGGAGGCGTGGCACAGATACGCAGTATTTT; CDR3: CASSPRTSGRRGTDTQYF
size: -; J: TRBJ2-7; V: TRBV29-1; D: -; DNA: TGCAGCGTTGAGTGGAGGGCAGGGGGCTCCTACGAGCAGTACTTC; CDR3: CSVEWRAGGSYEQYF
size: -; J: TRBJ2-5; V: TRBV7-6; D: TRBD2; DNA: TGTGCCAGCAGCCTAGGGACTAGCGGGCTGGAGACCCAGTACTTC; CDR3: CASSLGTSGLETQYF
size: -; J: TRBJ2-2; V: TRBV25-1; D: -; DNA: TGTGCCAGCAGTGCAGCCGGGGAGCTGTTTTTT; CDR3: CASSAAGELFF
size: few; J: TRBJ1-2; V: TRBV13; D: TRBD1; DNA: TGTGCCAGCAGCCTCACAGGGGGTGGCGGCTACACCTTC; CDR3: CASSLTGGGGYTF
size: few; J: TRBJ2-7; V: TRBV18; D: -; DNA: TGTGCCAGCTCACCATGGACAGTCGTCTCCTACGAGCAGTACTTC; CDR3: CASSPWTVVSYEQYF
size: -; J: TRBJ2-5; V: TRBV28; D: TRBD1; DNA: TGTGCCAGCAGCTCGGGACAGGGGGCTGGGGAGACCCAGTACTTC; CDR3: CASSSGQGAGETQYF
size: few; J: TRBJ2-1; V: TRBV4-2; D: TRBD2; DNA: TGTGCCAGCAGCCAAGGGACTAGCGGGGGGAATGAGCAGTTCTTC; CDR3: CASSQGTSGGNEQFF
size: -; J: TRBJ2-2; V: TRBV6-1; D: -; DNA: TGTGCCAGCAGTGAATCGAGGGGGCGGGGCGGGGAGCTGTTTTTT; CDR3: CASSESRGRGGELFF
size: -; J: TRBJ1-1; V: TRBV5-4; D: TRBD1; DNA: TGTGCCAGCAGCCGCTATCTGGGACAGGGGAACACTGAAGCTTTCTTT; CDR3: CASSRYLGQGNTEAFF
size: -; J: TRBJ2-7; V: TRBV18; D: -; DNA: TGTGCCAGCTCACCACTAGGGGCTAGCGCCTACGAGCAGTACTTC; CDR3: CASSPLGASAYEQYF
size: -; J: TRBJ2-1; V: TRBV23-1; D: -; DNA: TGCGCCAGCAGTCTACAAAAGCCGGGGATCGATGAGCAGTTCTTC; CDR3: CASSLQKPGIDEQFF
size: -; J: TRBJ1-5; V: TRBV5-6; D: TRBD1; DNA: TGTGCCAGCAGCTTGGGTGGGGCAGGGGGCCATCAGCCCCAGCATTTT; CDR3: CASSLGGAGGHQPQHF
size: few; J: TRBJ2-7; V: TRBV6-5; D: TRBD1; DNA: TGTGCCAGCCGGGACAGAACCTACGAGCAGTACTTC; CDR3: CASRDRTYEQYF
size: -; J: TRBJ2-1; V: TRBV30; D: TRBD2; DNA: TGTGCCTGGACAGTGGCGGGAGGATCCGGATGGCAGTTCTTC; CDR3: CAWTVAGGSGWQFF
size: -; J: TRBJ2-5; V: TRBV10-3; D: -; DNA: TGTGCCATCAGTGACACGACAGGACCCCAAGAGACCCAGTACTTC; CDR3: CAISDTTGPQETQYF
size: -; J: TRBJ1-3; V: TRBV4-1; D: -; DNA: TGCGCCAGCAGCCAAGATACGGGGGTTGGTGGAAACACCATATATTTT; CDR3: CASSQDTGVGGNTIYF
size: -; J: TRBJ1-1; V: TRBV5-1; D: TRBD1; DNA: TGCGCCAGCAGCCAGAAGACAGGGGGGAGCACTGAAGCTTTCTTT; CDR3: CASSQKTGGSTEAFF
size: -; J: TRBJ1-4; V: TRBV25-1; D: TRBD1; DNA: TGTGCCAGCAGTGGGGGACAGGGGTATAATGAAAAACTGTTTTTT; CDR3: CASSGGQGYNEKLFF
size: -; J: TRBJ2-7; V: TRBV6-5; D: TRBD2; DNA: TGTGCCAGCAGTTACTCAGGGACTAGCGGTTCCTACGAGCAGTACTTC; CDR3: CASSYSGTSGSYEQYF
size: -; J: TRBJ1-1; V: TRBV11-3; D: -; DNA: TGTGCCAGCAGCTCCAGGTGGAACACTGAAGCTTTCTTT; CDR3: CASSSRWNTEAFF
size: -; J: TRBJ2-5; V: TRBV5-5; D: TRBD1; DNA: TGTGCCAGCAGCTTGGACCCCACCGGGACAGGGAGGGAGACCCAGTACTTC; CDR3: CASSLDPTGTGRETQYF
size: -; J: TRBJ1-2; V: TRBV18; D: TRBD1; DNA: TGTGCCAGCTCGCCGGGACAGGCGCTCTTAGGGGATGGCTACACCTTC; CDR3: CASSPGQALLGDGYTF
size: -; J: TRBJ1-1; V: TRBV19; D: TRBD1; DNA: TGTGCCAGTAGGCAACAGGGGGCTAGCACTGAAGCTTTCTTT; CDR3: CASRQQGASTEAFF
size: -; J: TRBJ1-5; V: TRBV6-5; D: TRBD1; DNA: TGTGCCAGCAGGCCGACAGGGGGCGGATCGCTCCAGCATTTT; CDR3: CASRPTGGGSLQHF
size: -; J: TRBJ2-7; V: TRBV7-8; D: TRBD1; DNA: TGTGCCAGCAGCTTAGGGATCTCCCGTACAGGGGGCGCGTACGAGCAGTACTTC; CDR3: CASSLGISRTGGAYEQYF